The clone carrying this T cell receptor beta chain showed up many times. Its antigen is unknown. Arm-PCR with iRepertoire HTBI primers amplified the CDR3 regions for these TCR beta libraries. TCRdb re-derived calls from the multiplex PCR reads in MiXCR, one entry per CDR3 protein. The sample records hundreds of thousands of distinct CDR3 sequences, approximately 15% being singletons. The V gene's germline CDR1 is SQVTM and CDR2 ANQGSEA. The CDR3 runs 12 residues. V shed 8 bases and J shed 2 bases, with 13 bases lying between them. The sample originates from a study of regulatory T cells in long-lasting Graves disease. Time point here: newly diagnosed GD, antithyroid drugs for less than 3 months. Construction of the TCR library relied on RNA isolated from PBMCs. Overall study findings and caveats: Persistent disease showed a preference for TRBV28, TRBJ1-2 and TRBJ2-5.

The data were also submitted as part of a second study, on T cells in Graves' hyperthyroidism and ophthalmopathy.

Sequences were derived from peripheral blood mononuclear cells (PBMCs), sampled at new diagnosis, from a patient treated with antithyroid drugs. The rearrangement uses TRBV29-1 and TRBJ2-7, with no clear D. This receptor was obtained from a man between 25 and 39 years old with Graves disease. The CDR3 region has the DNA TGCAGCATTGGTGGCGGAACCTACGAGCAGTACTTC. It codes for CSIGGGTYEQYF.